This TCR beta chain is drawn from a study of regulatory dendritic cells for organ transplantation. With regard to this clone: Its specificity is unknown.

Trimming stripped 11 bases from V and 7 bases from J, with 11 bases between. The CDR3 is 11 amino acids. Germline V gives CDR1 SGHVS, CDR2 FQNEAQ. Assay used: immunoSEQ multiplex PCR; TCRdb lists only in-frame clones, some missing. This sample carries 25,000 to 35,000 clones, roughly four fifths of them seen once, and the ten largest clones take roughly 0.1%. Study-level points and caveats: Among resting subsets, memory CD8+ cells contained the most alloreactive clonotypes. Memory CD8+ clonal expansion seemed more limited with regulatory than mature dendritic cells.

The source material was naive CD4+ T cells from blood. As for subset: CD45RA+ naive T cells. This sequence joins TRBV7-8 and TRBJ2-2; no reliable D call. This TCR came from a human donor in good health. The chain's CDR3 is CAFTDGGELFF. CDR3 sequence (DNA): TGTGCCTTTACAGACGGCGGGGAGCTGTTTTTT.